What follows is one TCR beta chain and its context. Its specificity is unknown. Germline CDR1 MNHEY, CDR2 SVGAGI. V lost 2 bases and J lost 4, with 12 bases in between. The CDR3 runs to 15 residues. The sample comes from a study of ipilimumab plus nivolumab after autologous stem cell transplantation. Study background: Typical patient got roughly 5 ipilimumab doses and about eight nivolumab doses (median).

The method was immunoSEQ multiplex PCR; TCRdb's version includes in-frame clones alone and lacks a portion of them. The sample lists 9,000 to 9,500 clones; about 70% were seen once. Whole-study results and caveats: TCR repertoire, Treg phenotype and gut microbiota reportedly support more study of this approach.

The sample here was PBMCs, taken in a trial of ipilimumab plus nivolumab as post-transplant consolidation. The receptor was isolated from a female donor with multiple myeloma. This rearrangement joins TRBV6-5 to TRBJ1-3; D is possibly TRBD1 (5 bases). The CDR3 DNA sequence: TGTGCCAGCAGTTACGCTACAGGTAGAGGAAACACCATATATTTT. As protein: CASSYATGRGNTIYF.